A selection of T cell receptor beta chains follows, all from one sample in a study of cytomegalovirus exposure and HLA in healthy donors. Libraries were prepared by immunoSEQ multiplex PCR; TCRdb keeps only in-frame clonotypes and omits some of them. The table includes about 140,000 clones, about 75% detected once. Material: PBMCs. The receptors stem from a man between 40 and 49 years old in good health and CMV-seronegative. The CDR3 runs from the conserved cysteine through the conserved F or W. Each record gives: V gene, J gene, clone size, CDR3 protein. Some rows mark clone size as missing; the rest say once, few, many or name a class of expanded clone.

v_gene: TRBV7-2; j_gene: TRBJ1-2; abundance: -; CDR3aa: CASTPLTSSGYTF
v_gene: TRBV2; j_gene: TRBJ2-3; abundance: -; CDR3aa: CASSETAGVATDTQYF
v_gene: TRBV4-2; j_gene: TRBJ2-3; abundance: -; CDR3aa: CASSQKGAGTDTQYF
v_gene: TRBV7-2; j_gene: TRBJ1-3; abundance: -; CDR3aa: CASSLDQGWSSGNTIYF
v_gene: TRBV7-9; j_gene: TRBJ2-7; abundance: -; CDR3aa: CASSFRTGVSEQYF
v_gene: TRBV29-1; j_gene: TRBJ2-3; abundance: -; CDR3aa: CSVVTGVPDTQYF
v_gene: TRBV2; j_gene: TRBJ1-5; abundance: -; CDR3aa: CASSAGTVGFNQPQHF
v_gene: TRBV28; j_gene: TRBJ2-1; abundance: -; CDR3aa: CASSPVRGPYNEQFF
v_gene: TRBV5-1; j_gene: TRBJ2-3; abundance: -; CDR3aa: CASSQGDREDTQYF
v_gene: TRBV11-2; j_gene: TRBJ2-3; abundance: once; CDR3aa: CASSSSIDTQYF
v_gene: TRBV18; j_gene: TRBJ1-1; abundance: -; CDR3aa: CASSPPNRGSAEAFF
v_gene: TRBV6-6; j_gene: TRBJ2-1; abundance: -; CDR3aa: CASSDREVNEQFF
v_gene: TRBV2; j_gene: TRBJ1-5; abundance: -; CDR3aa: CATRGAGQPQHF
v_gene: TRBV4-3; j_gene: TRBJ2-5; abundance: few; CDR3aa: CASSQQTGRETQYF
v_gene: TRBV10-3; j_gene: TRBJ2-4; abundance: -; CDR3aa: CAISESWLAKNIQYF